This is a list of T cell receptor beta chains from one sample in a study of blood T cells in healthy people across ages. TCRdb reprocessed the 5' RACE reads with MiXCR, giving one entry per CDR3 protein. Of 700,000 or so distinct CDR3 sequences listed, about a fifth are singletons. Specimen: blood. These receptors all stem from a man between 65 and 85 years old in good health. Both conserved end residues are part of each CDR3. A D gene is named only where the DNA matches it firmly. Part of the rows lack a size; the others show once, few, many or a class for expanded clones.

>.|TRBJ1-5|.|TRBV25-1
CASSEDRRGDQPQHF
TGTGCCAGCAGTGAAGATAGGAGGGGAGACCAGCCCCAGCATTTT
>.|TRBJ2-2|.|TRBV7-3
CASGPRPHWELFF
TGTGCCAGCGGCCCGCGGCCTCACTGGGAGCTGTTTTTT
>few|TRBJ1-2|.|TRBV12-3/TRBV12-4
CASIDSLGGYTF
TGTGCCAGCATCGACAGCTTGGGAGGCTACACCTTC
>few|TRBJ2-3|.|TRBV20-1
CSARYGTDTQYF
TGCAGTGCTAGGTACGGGACAGATACGCAGTATTTT
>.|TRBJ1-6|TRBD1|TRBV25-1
CASSADRGAPLHF
TGTGCCAGCAGTGCCGACAGGGGGGCACCCCTCCACTTT
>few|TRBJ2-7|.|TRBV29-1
CSVGGAGRSYEQYF
TGCAGCGTTGGGGGGGCGGGGCGCTCCTACGAGCAGTACTTC
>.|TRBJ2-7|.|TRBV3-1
CASSQNRHSYEQYF
TGTGCCAGCAGCCAAAATAGACACTCCTACGAGCAGTACTTC
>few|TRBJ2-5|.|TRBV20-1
CSASTQTETQYF
TGCAGTGCTAGTACGCAAACAGAGACCCAGTACTTC
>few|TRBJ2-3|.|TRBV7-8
CASSLVIPTSDTQYF
TGTGCCAGCAGCTTAGTTATACCGACGTCAGATACGCAGTATTTT
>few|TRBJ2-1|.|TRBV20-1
CSARENARNEQFF
TGCAGTGCTAGAGAGAACGCTCGGAATGAGCAGTTCTTC
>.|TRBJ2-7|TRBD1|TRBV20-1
CSAHAGGSSYEQYF
TGCAGTGCCCATGCAGGGGGTAGCTCCTACGAGCAGTACTTC
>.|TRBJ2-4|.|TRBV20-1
CSATGGALAKNIQYF
TGCAGTGCTACTGGCGGGGCCCTAGCCAAAAACATTCAGTACTTC
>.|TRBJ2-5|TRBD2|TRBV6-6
CASIHKAGGETQYF
TGTGCCAGCATACATAAAGCGGGAGGAGAGACCCAGTACTTC
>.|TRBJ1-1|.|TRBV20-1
CSARGRWDTEAFF
TGCAGTGCTAGAGGCCGATGGGACACTGAAGCTTTCTTT
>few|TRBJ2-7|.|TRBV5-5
CASSLDYGPYEQYF
TGTGCCAGCAGCCTGGATTACGGGCCCTACGAGCAGTACTTC
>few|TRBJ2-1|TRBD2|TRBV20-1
CSARPGGLSIHEQFF
TGCAGTGCTAGGCCGGGGGGGTTGAGTATCCATGAGCAGTTCTTC
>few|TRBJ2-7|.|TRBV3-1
CASSQVARSSYEQYF
TGTGCCAGCAGCCAAGTTGCGAGGAGCTCCTACGAGCAGTACTTC
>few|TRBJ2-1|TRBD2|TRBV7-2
CASNPGLAPYNEQFF
TGTGCCAGCAATCCCGGACTAGCGCCCTACAATGAGCAGTTCTTC
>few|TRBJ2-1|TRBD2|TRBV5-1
CASSSVRGGVNEQFF
TGCGCCAGCAGCTCGGTGCGGGGGGGTGTCAATGAGCAGTTCTTC
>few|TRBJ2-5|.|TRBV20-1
CSAREGTLQETQYF
TGCAGTGCTAGAGAGGGGACGTTACAAGAGACCCAGTACTTC
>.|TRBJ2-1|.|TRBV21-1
CASSKDRGDEQFF
TGTGCCAGCAGCAAAGACAGGGGCGACGAGCAGTTCTTC
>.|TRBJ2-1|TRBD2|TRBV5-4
CASSREGGRAANEQFF
TGTGCCAGCAGCAGGGAAGGCGGGAGGGCGGCCAATGAGCAGTTCTTC
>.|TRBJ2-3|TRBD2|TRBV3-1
CASSQQASGGFTDTQYF
TGTGCCAGCAGCCAGCAGGCTAGCGGGGGTTTCACAGATACGCAGTATTTT
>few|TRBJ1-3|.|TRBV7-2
CASSPRTPGNTIYF
TGTGCCAGCAGCCCTCGGACGCCTGGAAACACCATATATTTT
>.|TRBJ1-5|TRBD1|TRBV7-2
CASSLQGQHSNQPQHF
TGTGCCAGCAGTCTGCAGGGACAGCATAGCAATCAGCCCCAGCATTTT
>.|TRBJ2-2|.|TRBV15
CATSREFGPSNTGELFF
TGTGCCACCAGCAGAGAATTTGGGCCTTCGAACACCGGGGAGCTGTTTTTT
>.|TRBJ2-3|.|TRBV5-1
CASSQAALASTDTQYF
TGCGCCAGCAGCCAGGCTGCACTGGCTAGCACAGATACGCAGTATTTT
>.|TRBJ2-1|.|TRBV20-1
CSASGPKPPYNEQFF
TGCAGTGCTAGTGGGCCCAAACCCCCCTACAATGAGCAGTTCTTC
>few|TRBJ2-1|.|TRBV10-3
CAISEYVGEVNEQFF
TGTGCCATCAGTGAATATGTTGGGGAGGTCAATGAGCAGTTCTTC
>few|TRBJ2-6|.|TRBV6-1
CASGTTTGANVLTF
TGTGCCAGCGGAACCACGACAGGGGCCAACGTCCTGACTTTC
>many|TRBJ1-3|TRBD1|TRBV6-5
CASSRGQGENTIYF
TGTGCCAGCAGTCGCGGACAGGGGGAAAACACCATATATTTT
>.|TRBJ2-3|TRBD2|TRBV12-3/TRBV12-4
CASSIGGAGDTQYF
TGTGCCAGCAGCATCGGGGGGGCCGGTGATACGCAGTATTTT
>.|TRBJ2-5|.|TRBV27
CASSLWGSQETQYF
TGTGCCAGCAGTTTATGGGGGTCCCAAGAGACCCAGTACTTC
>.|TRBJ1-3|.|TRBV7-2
CASSSRRHGGNTIYF
TGTGCCAGCAGCTCAAGAAGACACGGTGGAAACACCATATATTTT
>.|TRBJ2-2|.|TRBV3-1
CASSHLGENTGELFF
TGTGCCAGCAGCCACCTGGGGGAGAACACCGGGGAGCTGTTTTTT
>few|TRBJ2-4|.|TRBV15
CATSRSQGGLAKNIQYF
TGTGCCACCAGCAGGTCACAGGGGGGGCTAGCCAAAAACATTCAGTACTTC
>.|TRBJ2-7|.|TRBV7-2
CASSPRQRVAYEQYF
TGTGCCAGCAGCCCGAGACAGAGAGTAGCCTACGAGCAGTACTTC
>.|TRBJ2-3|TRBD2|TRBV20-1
CSARGAGGRQSGDTQYF
TGCAGTGCAAGGGGAGCGGGGGGCCGACAAAGTGGAGATACGCAGTATTTT
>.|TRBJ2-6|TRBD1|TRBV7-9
CASSSDRGANVLTF
TGTGCCAGCAGTTCTGACAGGGGAGCCAACGTCCTGACTTTC